This entry lists 12 T cell receptor beta chains sequenced from one sample in a study of post-analysis software for immune sequencing data. Prepared libraries of TCR beta cDNA carried unique molecular identifiers. TCRdb fed the PCR reads into MiXCR, producing one record per CDR3 protein. The profile shows some 260,000 distinct CDR3 sequences, 30% to 45% of them singletons. Their target antigens are unknown. Study-wide points: Patients showed TRBV5-6, TRBV5-1 and TRBV20-1 among five TRBV segments more frequent than in controls.

The sequencing input was blood. The receptors here all came from a girl aged 5-17 years with multiple sclerosis.

The gene calls are TRBV9 and TRBJ2-2; D possibly matches TRBD1 or TRBD2 (5 bases each). V lost 4 bases to trimming and J lost 1 base, with 14 bases between them. CDR3 length: 16 residues. Germline V gene data show CDR1 as SGDLS and CDR2 as YYNGEE. As DNA, the CDR3 is TGTGCCAGCAGCCCCCGGGACGGAGTGAACACCGGGGAGCTGTTTTTT. Translating gives CASSPRDGVNTGELFF.

This clonotype was observed at least ten times. This chain joins TRBV4-2 and TRBJ2-4; maybe TRBD2 (7 bases). The CDR3 contains 16 residues. Per germline, CDR1 LGHNA and CDR2 YNFKEQ. Trimming shortened V by 1 base and J by 8 bases, and 18 bases separated the two germline ends. CDR3 residues: CASSQGHGGGGDIQYF. The CDR3 nucleotides are TGTGCCAGCAGCCAAGGACACGGCGGGGGCGGAGACATTCAGTACTTC.

This clonotype was detected many times. This sequence joins TRBV13 and TRBJ1-2; 11 bases match TRBD1. The germline gives CDR1 PRHDT, CDR2 FYEKMQ (reference sequence). CDR3 length equals 15 residues. The V segment lost 5 bases and the J segment 5 bases; nucleotides outside the gene matches: 7. The CDR3 sequence: CASSLPGTGGYGYTF. CDR3 bases: TGTGCCAGCAGCCTCCCCGGGACAGGGGGATATGGCTACACCTTC. Full variable domain (missing parts from reference TRBV13 and TRBJ1-2): AAGVIQSPRHLIKEKRETATLKCYPIPRHDTVYWYQQGPGQDPQFLISFYEKMQSDKGSIPDRFSAQQFSDYHSELNMSSLELGDSALYFCASSLPGTGGYGYTFGSGTRLTVV.

For the CDR3, the DNA is TGTGCCATCAGCCGGGACAGGGGGGTGTCAAAAAATGAAAAACTGTTTTTT. Residues: CAISRDRGVSKNEKLFF. This chain connects TRBV10-3 to TRBJ1-4; 11 positions agree with TRBD1. Looked up from germline, CDR1 is ENHRY and CDR2 is SYGVKD. The CDR3 covers 17 residues. V gave up 6 bases and J gave up 5 bases; unmatched junction bases: 11.

V gene TRBV20-1 combines with J gene TRBJ2-2; no reliable D call. The germline gives CDR1 DFQATT, CDR2 SNEGSKA (reference sequence). This CDR3 spans 13 amino acids. The V end lost 0 bases, the J end lost 4 bases, and 6 bases lay between the germline ends. CDR3 in amino acids: CSARDQPTGELFF. Here the CDR3 DNA reads TGCAGTGCTAGAGATCAACCCACCGGGGAGCTGTTTTTT.

This clonotype was detected only a few times. This chain links TRBV15 with TRBJ2-7; D unresolved. Trimming took off 0 bases at V and 1 base at J, with 7 bases between the two ends. This CDR3 is built from 14 residues. The germline gives CDR1 LNHNV, CDR2 YYDKDF (reference sequence). Here the CDR3 reads CATSRDHRSYEQYF. In DNA form, the CDR3 reads TGTGCCACCAGCAGAGACCATAGGTCCTACGAGCAGTACTTC.

Remarks on this clonotype: A much bigger clone sits one base away, suggesting this may be a read error. The genes are TRBV6-6 and TRBJ1-5; no clear D gene. The CDR3 spans 11 residues. Germline assignment: CDR1 MNHNY and CDR2 SVGAGI (reference sequence). Trimming took 6 bases from V and 5 from J, leaving 5 bases between them. CDR3 in amino acids: CASREDQPQHF. CDR3 DNA sequence: TGTGCCAGCAGGGAGGATCAGCCCCAGCATTTT.

This clonotype was counted many times. The chain couples TRBV27 to TRBJ2-7; 7 nucleotides match TRBD2. Germline values: CDR1 MNHEY, CDR2 SMNVEV (reference sequence). V was clipped by 6 bases and J by 4 bases; unmatched bases: 6. This CDR3 contains 13 residues. The CDR3 DNA reads TGTGCCAGCAGCCCCTCCGGGGGGTACGAGCAGTACTTC. This translates into CASSPSGGYEQYF.

As to this clonotype: One junction end does not reproduce the germline sequence, and a read error may be involved. The V gene is TRBV6-1, the J gene TRBJ1-5, with D uncertain. The CDR3 is 13 amino acids. CDR1 and CDR2 from the germline V gene are MNHNS and SASEGT. CDR3 sequence: CANSVSRDQPQHF. The CDR3 nucleotides read TGTGCCAACAGTGTCTCACGGGATCAGCCCCAGCATTTT.

This clonotype has ten or more counts. The J gene is TRBJ2-1, the V gene TRBV20-1, with D unresolved. Trimming removed 5 bases from V and 5 bases from J, with 13 bases in between. CDR3 length: 13 residues. Germline V lookup: CDR1 DFQATT, CDR2 SNEGSKA (reference sequence). The CDR3 DNA is TGCAGTGCTGTAAGGCTAGAAAACAATGAGCAGTTCTTC. Amino acids: CSAVRLENNEQFF.

This clonotype has at least ten counts. The chain employs TRBV6-1 and TRBJ2-5; 11 bases agree with TRBD2. After removal of 8 bases from V and 4 bases from J, the junction contained 9 bases not matched to a gene. The CDR3 extends over 15 amino acids. The germline CDR1 and CDR2 sequences are MNHNS and SASEGT. The CDR3 loop reads CASPSELAGVETQYF. CDR3 bases: TGTGCCAGCCCTTCGGAACTAGCGGGAGTAGAGACCCAGTACTTC.

This clonotype was seen repeatedly, ten times or more. V gene TRBV12-3 or TRBV12-4 combines with J gene TRBJ2-7; D is unclear. This CDR3 comprises 12 residues. V was cut by 2 bases and J by 5 bases, with 7 bases left in between. The DNA for the CDR3 is TGTGCCAGCAGTTTAAGGCCAAACGAGCAGTACTTC. Encoded protein: CASSLRPNEQYF.